Listed here are 28 T cell receptor beta chains from one sample, sequenced in a study of cytomegalovirus exposure and HLA in healthy donors. 60 Vbeta and 13 Jbeta primers were used in PCR. Assay: immunoSEQ multiplex PCR; the TCRdb copy retains only in-frame clones and omits some. The data show about 160,000 clones, over 60% seen once. The specimen was PBMCs. All receptors come from a woman aged 35 to 49 in good health and CMV-seronegative.

V gene TRBV6-4 combines with J gene TRBJ2-1; D is ambiguous. V was pared by 0 bases and J by 8 bases, with 8 bases between. The CDR3 runs to 13 residues. Looked up from germline, CDR1 is MRHNA and CDR2 is SNTAGT. Written as DNA, the CDR3 is TGTGCCAGCAGTGACTCGGAGACCGATGAGCAGTTCTTC. The encoded protein is CASSDSETDEQFF.

As DNA, the CDR3 is TGTGCCAGCAGCTCGACAGGGGACCAGACCCAGTACTTC. Its protein is CASSSTGDQTQYF. The genes are TRBV5-4 and TRBJ2-5; 8 bases align to TRBD1. Germline V gene data show CDR1 as SGHNT and CDR2 as YYREEE (reference sequence). This CDR3 contains 13 residues. Unmatched junction bases numbered 4, after V lost 3 bases and J lost 6 bases.

The V call is TRBV5-1, the J call TRBJ1-3; D gene uncertain. This CDR3 is built from 16 residues. V lost 0 bases, J lost 0 bases, and 10 bases lay in between. CDR1 is SGHRS and CDR2 is YFSETQ in the germline V gene. The CDR3 DNA sequence: TGCGCCAGCAGCTTGGGCCCCTACAGCTCTGGAAACACCATATATTTT. Translation: CASSLGPYSSGNTIYF.

The CDR3 DNA sequence: TGTGCCACCAGCAGAGCTCAGGCACGAACGGATGGAAACACCATATATTTT. This encodes CATSRAQARTDGNTIYF. The chain uses TRBV15 and TRBJ1-3; D not resolved. Between the trimmed V and J ends, which lost 1 base and 3 bases, there was a span of 16 bases. Germline loops: CDR1 LNHNV, CDR2 YYDKDF (reference sequence). There are 17 residues in the CDR3.

V gene TRBV5-1 combines with J gene TRBJ1-3, with D maybe TRBD1 (6 bases). Germline lookup yields CDR1 SGHRS and CDR2 YFSETQ. The CDR3 contains 15 residues. Trimming stripped 0 bases from V and 4 bases from J, with 11 bases between. The CDR3 is CASSLGGQIGNTIYF. The CDR3 DNA sequence: TGCGCCAGCAGCTTGGGTGGACAGATAGGAAACACCATATATTTT.

This chain links TRBV7-6 with TRBJ2-6, with a tentative D call TRBD1 (6 bases). CDR1 is SGHVS, CDR2 FNYEAQ, per germline. V was trimmed by 5 bases and J by 0 bases, leaving 14 bases between them. The CDR3 loop spans 17 amino acids. CDR3 region: CASSPPVGASGANVLTF. In DNA form, the CDR3 reads TGTGCCAGCAGCCCTCCCGTGGGGGCCTCTGGGGCCAACGTCCTGACTTTC.

With regard to this clone: The junction departs from germline at one end; a sequencing error may be responsible. Other DNA sequences in the sample encode the same CDR3. The rearrangement links TRBV18 to TRBJ1-3; 9 bases line up with TRBD1. The CDR3 spans 15 residues. Germline assignment: CDR1 KGHSH and CDR2 LQKENI. The CDR3: CASSPQGAGGNTIYF. Written as DNA, the CDR3 is TGTGCCAGCTCTCCACAGGGGGCTGGTGGAAACACCATATATTTT.

The chain recombines TRBV7-9 with TRBJ2-5; 11 bases are a match to TRBD2. The CDR3 consists of 17 residues. The germline CDR1 and CDR2 sequences are SEHNR and FQNEAQ (reference sequence). The V and J ends lost 5 bases and 1 base, in that order; junction bases with no gene match: 9. The chain's CDR3 is CASSPRTSGGFQETQYF. The CDR3 nucleotides are TGTGCCAGCAGCCCCCGTACTAGCGGGGGCTTCCAAGAGACCCAGTACTTC.

This chain links TRBV2 with TRBJ1-1; 7 bases are a match to TRBD1. The CDR3 consists of 16 residues. The V and J ends lost 0 bases and 0 bases, in that order; junction bases with no gene match: 4. Germline V lookup: CDR1 SNHLY, CDR2 FYNNEI. The CDR3 DNA reads as TGTGCCAGCAGTGAAGCCCGGACAGGCATGAACACTGAAGCTTTCTTT. This sequence encodes CASSEARTGMNTEAFF.

The sample holds a few counts of this clone. The chain recombines TRBV9 with TRBJ2-2, with D tentatively TRBD2 (6 bases). Germline values: CDR1 SGDLS, CDR2 YYNGEE. The CDR3 is made up of 16 amino acids. Between the trimmed V and J ends, which lost 0 bases and 3 bases, there was a span of 12 bases. In DNA, the CDR3 is TGTGCCAGCAGCGTAGCTCGCGGGGAGGACACCGGGGAGCTGTTTTTT. Translating gives CASSVARGEDTGELFF.

The chain employs TRBV19 and TRBJ1-2, with TRBD1 matching over 8 bases. Trimming took 6 bases from V and 1 from J; bases not matched to a gene: 7. Germline values: CDR1 LNHDA, CDR2 SQIVND (reference sequence). CDR3 length equals 15 residues. The chain's CDR3 is CASSNDRGNNYGYTF. The CDR3 nucleotides read TGTGCCAGTAGCAATGACAGGGGAAATAACTATGGCTACACCTTC.

This clone was seen a few times. The genes are TRBV4-1 and TRBJ2-1, with a tentative D call TRBD2 (6 bases). V was clipped by 4 bases and J by 6 bases, with 22 bases between them. The CDR3 extends over 17 amino acids. Germline V gene data show CDR1 as MGHRA and CDR2 as YSYEKL. As DNA, the CDR3 is TGCGCCAGCAGCCGGTCGTCGGGACTCCTTAGGGGCAATGAGCAGTTCTTC. Its protein is CASSRSSGLLRGNEQFF.

The chain joins TRBV27 to TRBJ2-7; a possible D gene is TRBD1 (5 bases). CDR1 is MNHEY and CDR2 is SMNVEV in the germline V gene (reference sequence). The CDR3 loop spans 14 amino acids. V lost 5 bases, J lost 2 bases, and 13 bases lay in between. Here the CDR3 reads CASSLTGSPYEQYF. CDR3 nucleotide sequence: TGTGCCAGCAGTCTTACAGGCTCCCCCTACGAGCAGTACTTC.

In its sample, this clone was seen once. The rearrangement links TRBV19 to TRBJ1-4; D is ambiguous. The V end lost 3 bases, the J end lost 6 bases, and 14 bases lay between the germline ends. In germline, CDR1 is LNHDA, CDR2 SQIVND (reference sequence). The CDR3 spans 15 residues. The CDR3 loop reads CASSIRVSRHEKLFF. CDR3 in DNA: TGTGCCAGTAGTATTCGGGTATCCCGCCATGAAAAACTGTTTTTT.

This rearrangement joins TRBV6-1 to TRBJ1-6; D might be TRBD1 (5 bases). With 8 bases removed from V and 11 bases from J, the gap between germline ends came to 22 bases. CDR3 length equals 15 residues. The germline V gene encodes CDR1 MNHNS and CDR2 SASEGT. This CDR3 is CASRPPPGEGTPLHF. CDR3 coding DNA: TGTGCCAGCCGCCCCCCTCCGGGGGAGGGGACACCCCTCCACTTT.

The chain joins TRBV2 to TRBJ1-2; 10 bases align to TRBD1. The CDR3 covers 15 residues. V was clipped by 9 bases and J by 0 bases; unmatched bases: 7. The germline V gene encodes CDR1 SNHLY and CDR2 FYNNEI. The DNA for the CDR3 is TGTGCCAGGACAGGGGGCTTGGGGACTAACTATGGCTACACCTTC. This sequence encodes CARTGGLGTNYGYTF. Variable domain in full (rest from reference TRBV2 and TRBJ1-2): EPEVTQTPSHQVTQMGQEVILRCVPISNHLYFYWYRQILGQKVEFLVSFYNNEISEKSEIFDDQFSVERPDGSNFTLKIRSTKLEDSAMYFCARTGGLGTNYGYTFGSGTRLTVV.

This clone was recorded a few times. The V call is TRBV5-1, the J call TRBJ2-2; TRBD1 matches 8 bases. CDR1 and CDR2 (germline): SGHRS, YFSETQ. With 5 bases clipped from V and 1 base from J, the junction kept 7 bases outside the gene matches. The length of the CDR3 is 16 residues. The CDR3 DNA reads TGCGCCAGCAGAAAAACCGGGACAGGGAACACCGGGGAGCTGTTTTTT. Translating it yields CASRKTGTGNTGELFF.

This clone was observed a single time. The J gene is TRBJ1-2, the V gene TRBV7-9, with D hard to call. V lost 5 bases and J 1 base, leaving 14 bases between the germline ends. Germline loops: CDR1 SEHNR, CDR2 FQNEAQ (reference sequence). The CDR3 loop spans 15 amino acids. The CDR3 DNA follows: TGTGCCAGCAGCCCCCACAGAGTCCTTAACTATGGCTACACCTTC. Translating it yields CASSPHRVLNYGYTF.

This clone was observed a single time. This chain links TRBV5-8 with TRBJ1-5, with D possibly being TRBD1 (5 bases). Germline CDR1 is SGHTS and CDR2 is YDEGEE. Trimming cost V 3 bases and J 0 bases, with 19 bases left between them. The CDR3 has 18 amino acids. The chain's CDR3 is CASSSVPPPQDSNQPQHF. The DNA for the CDR3 is TGTGCCAGCAGCTCCGTGCCCCCTCCACAGGATAGCAATCAGCCCCAGCATTTT.

The chain is built from TRBV5-1 and TRBJ1-1; the D gene is possibly TRBD1 (6 bases). V lost 2 bases, J lost 6 bases, and 11 bases lay in between. The CDR3 runs 13 residues. CDR1 and CDR2 from the germline V gene are SGHRS and YFSETQ. CDR3 protein: CASSFTGTPEAFF. The CDR3 DNA reads as TGCGCCAGCAGCTTTACAGGGACCCCTGAAGCTTTCTTT.

This chain uses TRBV19 with TRBJ2-2; D not certain. Trimming cost V 6 bases and J 0 bases, with 8 bases left between them. CDR1 and CDR2 from the germline V gene are LNHDA and SQIVND (reference sequence). This CDR3 comprises 14 residues. This CDR3 is CASRITANTGELFF. CDR3 in DNA: TGTGCCAGTAGGATTACAGCGAACACCGGGGAGCTGTTTTTT.

This clone was observed a few times. This sequence joins TRBV4-1 and TRBJ2-5; D is undetermined. The V gene lost 1 base and the J gene lost 1 base, with 10 bases spanning the gap. Germline CDR1 is MGHRA and CDR2 is YSYEKL. The CDR3 loop spans 15 amino acids. The chain's CDR3 is CASSQVALFQETQYF. The DNA of the CDR3 is TGCGCCAGCAGCCAAGTAGCTCTCTTCCAAGAGACCCAGTACTTC.

The chain has TRBV5-1 and TRBJ1-6, with D possibly TRBD1 on 5 matching bases. V gave up 4 bases and J gave up 7 bases, with 12 bases separating them. CDR1 is SGHRS, CDR2 YFSETQ, per germline. The CDR3 loop spans 14 amino acids. CDR3 in DNA: TGCGCCAGCAGCACAACTACAGGAAATTCACCCCTCCACTTT. It yields the protein CASSTTTGNSPLHF. Full variable domain (outside the CDR3, taken from reference TRBV5-1 and TRBJ1-6): KAGVTQTPRYLIKTRGQQVTLSCSPISGHRSVSWYQQTPGQGLQFLFEYFSETQRNKGNFPGRFSGRQFSNSRSEMNVSTLELGDSALYLCASSTTTGNSPLHFGNGTRLTVT.

This clone turned up a few times. V is TRBV11-2 and J is TRBJ1-1; TRBD1 matches 11 bases. This CDR3 region has 16 residues. V dropped 5 bases and J dropped 5; count of bases not matched to a gene: 10. The germline CDR1 and CDR2 sequences are SGHAT and FQNNGV. The CDR3 DNA reads as TGTGCCAGCAGCGAGCCGGGACAGGGGGTTGGGACTGAAGCTTTCTTT. It encodes CASSEPGQGVGTEAFF.

This clone was counted once. The V and J genes are TRBV7-9 and TRBJ2-7; D unresolved. V shed 1 base and J shed 3 bases, with 13 bases lying between them. The CDR3 length is 15 residues. CDR1 and CDR2 from the germline V gene are SEHNR and FQNEAQ (reference sequence). The chain's CDR3 is CASSLGHAPNYEQYF. The CDR3 DNA sequence: TGTGCCAGCAGCTTAGGACACGCCCCAAACTACGAGCAGTACTTC.

This clone was found a few times. The V gene is TRBV7-6, the J gene TRBJ2-7, with TRBD1 as a possible D gene (6 bases). CDR3 length: 13 amino acids. The V end was cut by 4 bases, the J end by 3 bases, with 10 bases between. From germline, CDR1 is SGHVS and CDR2 FNYEAQ. For the CDR3, the DNA is TGTGCCAGCAGCTCAGGGGTAGACTACGAGCAGTACTTC. It yields the protein CASSSGVDYEQYF.

This clone has a single count. V gene TRBV18 combines with J gene TRBJ2-5; a weak D match, TRBD2 (5 bases). Trimming removed 0 bases from V and 7 bases from J, with 12 bases in between. This CDR3 has 14 amino acids. Germline values: CDR1 KGHSH, CDR2 LQKENI. The CDR3 DNA sequence: TGTGCCAGCTCACCACCAAGCCGGGGTTCGACCCAGTACTTC. As protein: CASSPPSRGSTQYF.

The chain carries TRBV5-1 and TRBJ2-1; tentatively, D is TRBD2 (6 bases). CDR1 SGHRS and CDR2 YFSETQ come from the germline V gene. The CDR3 consists of 18 residues. Between the trimmed V and J ends, which lost 0 bases and 1 base, there was a span of 17 bases. In DNA, the CDR3 is TGCGCCAGCAGCTTGGCTGTTAGCGGCGACACTTCCTACAATGAGCAGTTCTTC. Its protein is CASSLAVSGDTSYNEQFF. The variable domain in full, completed from reference TRBV5-1 and TRBJ2-1, reads KAGVTQTPRYLIKTRGQQVTLSCSPISGHRSVSWYQQTPGQGLQFLFEYFSETQRNKGNFPGRFSGRQFSNSRSEMNVSTLELGDSALYLCASSLAVSGDTSYNEQFFGPGTRLTVL.